This TCR beta chain derives from a study of OX40 agonist ivuxolimab in advanced cancers. Study overall: The dose of intravenous ivuxolimab that patients received every 2 weeks ranged from 0.01 to 10 mg/kg. Dose-escalation patients' cancers were hepatocellular carcinoma, melanoma, renal cell or head and neck cancer. Findings and caveats of the study: There was clonal expansion of CD4+ and CD8+ blood T cells by week 6 at 0.1 to 3.0 mg/kg.

The CDR3 sequence is 15 residues long. The V gene lost 5 bases and the J gene lost 1 base, with 11 bases spanning the gap. In germline, CDR1 is MGHDK, CDR2 SYGVNS. Note on this clone: Antigen specificity is unknown.

The table came from immunoSEQ multiplex PCR; TCRdb's copy has only in-frame clones and leaves some out. The data show 42,000 or so clones, with over 75% seen just once and approximately 4.4% held by the top ten. The source was CD4+ or CD8+ T cells sorted from blood, collected in a trial of the OX40 agonist ivuxolimab. V gene TRBV25-1 combines with J gene TRBJ2-2; TRBD2 might be the D (7 bases). The TCR originated in an adult with an advanced solid tumor such as melanoma, head and neck, liver or kidney cancer. CDR3 sequence reads: CASSRGGQNTGELFF. As DNA, the CDR3 is TGTGCCAGCAGTAGGGGGGGTCAGAACACCGGGGAGCTGTTTTTT.